The source of this TCR beta chain is a study of cytomegalovirus exposure and HLA in healthy donors. General study points: When analyzed later, a missense DCLRE1C variant was found to be linked to TCR beta V- and J-gene trimming. Whilst most TCR sequences proved rare, a subset of public TCRs occurred across many donors. It was assumed in the presence/absence analyses that sequencing depth was roughly uniform across donors. The classifier, whose performance was assessed in both the original and validation cohorts, reportedly diagnosed cytomegalovirus status with high specificity and sensitivity.

The study ran its PCR with 60 Vbeta and 13 Jbeta primers. Assay used: immunoSEQ multiplex PCR; TCRdb lists only in-frame clones, some missing. Found here are approximately 190,000 clones, under 90% of them singletons; the top ten hold roughly 0.098%. Note on this clone: Its target is not known.

The sequence was collected from a boy aged 2-9 years in good health and CMV-seronegative. The sample was PBMCs.

CDR3 sequence reads: CASSQAQGSTGELFF. The CDR3, as DNA: TGTGCCAGCAGCCAAGCCCAGGGTAGCACCGGGGAGCTGTTTTTT. This rearrangement joins TRBV4-2 to TRBJ2-2; D is perhaps TRBD1 (5 bases). The CDR3 is 15 amino acids. V lost 1 base, J lost 4 bases, and 10 bases lay in between. Germline assignment: CDR1 LGHNA and CDR2 YNFKEQ.